The next 18 T cell receptor beta chains were all read from a single sample in a study of blood T cell repertoires in COVID-19. Clones were sequenced by immunoSEQ multiplex PCR, and TCRdb holds only the in-frame ones, with some missing. The data show about 160,000 clones, about 77% seen once. Sequences were obtained from peripheral blood. The receptors derive from a woman older than 75 with acute or convalescent COVID-19.

This clone has just a few counts. The same CDR3 arises from other DNA sequences in this sample as well. The gene calls are TRBV7-2 and TRBJ1-1; perhaps TRBD1 as D (5 bases). The V end lost 5 bases, the J end lost 2 bases, and 9 bases lay between the germline ends. The V gene's germline CDR1 is SGHTA and CDR2 FQGNSA. The CDR3 loop spans 13 amino acids. CDR3 nucleotides: TGTGCCAGCAGCATTGGACAAAACACTGAAGCTTTCTTT. This codes for CASSIGQNTEAFF.

The chain carries TRBV29-1 and TRBJ1-2; D perhaps matches TRBD1 (5 bases). Deletions cut 3 bases from V and 2 bases from J, with 13 bases between. The CDR3 is 14 residues long. Germline V lookup: CDR1 SQVTM, CDR2 ANQGSEA. DNA of the CDR3: TGCAGCGTTGAGGGGGGTCAGCAAAACTATGGCTACACCTTC. This translates into CSVEGGQQNYGYTF. Drawing the rest from reference TRBV29-1 and TRBJ1-2, the complete variable domain is SAVISQKPSRDICQRGTSLTIQCQVDSQVTMMFWYRQQPGQSLTLIATANQGSEATYESGFVIDKFPISRPNLTFSTLTVSNMSPEDSSIYLCSVEGGQQNYGYTFGSGTRLTVV.

This chain uses TRBV9 with TRBJ1-5, with a possible D match to TRBD1 (6 bases). The CDR3 totals 15 residues. Germline lookup yields CDR1 SGDLS and CDR2 YYNGEE. The ends were cut back, 0 bases at V and 4 bases at J, with 11 bases in the middle. CDR3 DNA sequence: TGTGCCAGCAGCGTAGAGGGGGGGGCAAATCAGCCCCAGCATTTT. Translated: CASSVEGGANQPQHF.

In this sample, this clone turned up once. J is TRBJ2-3 and V is TRBV7-9, with TRBD2 matching over 12 bases. Germline trimming cut 1 base from V and 6 bases from J; bases unmatched to any gene: 5. The CDR3 extends over 16 amino acids. The germline V gene has CDR1 SEHNR and CDR2 FQNEAQ (reference sequence). The CDR3 is CASSLGTSGTVDTQYF. CDR3 coding DNA: TGTGCCAGCAGCTTAGGGACTAGCGGGACGGTGGATACGCAGTATTTT.

The rearrangement joins TRBV27 to TRBJ2-1, with 7 bases that match TRBD2. CDR1 and CDR2 (germline): MNHEY, SMNVEV (reference sequence). V lost 2 bases to trimming and J lost 6 bases; unmatched junction nucleotides: 7. This CDR3 spans 15 amino acids. CDR3 in amino acids: CASSLRSSGLNEQFF. The CDR3 region has the DNA TGTGCCAGCAGTTTAAGGTCTAGCGGCCTCAATGAGCAGTTCTTC.

The table lists this clone with a few counts. Other nucleotide sequences from this sample produce the same CDR3. The chain carries TRBV5-1 and TRBJ1-1; 8 bases are a match to TRBD1. The CDR3 extends over 14 amino acids. Germline loops: CDR1 SGHRS, CDR2 YFSETQ. The V gene end was trimmed by 5 bases and the J gene end by 4 bases; junction bases not matched to a gene: 7. The CDR3 region is CASRRQGAITEAFF. CDR3 sequence (DNA): TGCGCCAGCAGGAGGCAGGGGGCGATCACTGAAGCTTTCTTT.

The V gene is TRBV18, the J gene TRBJ2-7; perhaps TRBD1 as D (6 bases). This CDR3 spans 15 amino acids. Germline V gene data show CDR1 as KGHSH and CDR2 as LQKENI. V lost 6 bases and J lost 7, with 22 bases in between. Written as DNA, the CDR3 is TGTGCCAGCTCCCGAACGGACAGTATACCTACTGAGCAGTACTTC. Amino acids: CASSRTDSIPTEQYF.

The gene calls are TRBV5-1 and TRBJ2-2; tentatively, D is TRBD1 (6 bases). The germline CDR1 and CDR2 sequences are SGHRS and YFSETQ. The V end was cut by 2 bases, the J end by 1 base, with 12 bases between. The CDR3 spans 16 residues. CDR3 in amino acids: CASSLRQVENTGELFF. The CDR3 bases are TGCGCCAGCAGCTTAAGACAGGTCGAGAACACCGGGGAGCTGTTTTTT.

This clone was found once. The J gene is TRBJ2-5, the V gene TRBV28, with 7 bases lining up with TRBD1. Trimming took 4 bases from V and 5 from J; bases not matched to a gene: 4. The CDR3 sequence is 13 residues long. Germline V gene data show CDR1 as MDHEN and CDR2 as SYDVKM. This CDR3 is CASSYGTEETQYF. CDR3 in DNA: TGTGCCAGCAGTTACGGGACAGAGGAGACCCAGTACTTC.

This clone was seen a handful of times. The chain uses TRBV19 and TRBJ2-1, with 11 bases fitting TRBD1. J gave up 6 bases and V 5 bases, and 12 bases lay outside the gene matches. CDR1 and CDR2 from the germline V gene are LNHDA and SQIVND (reference sequence). This CDR3 has 17 amino acids. CDR3 loop: CASSRSPGTGGSNEQFF. CDR3 bases: TGTGCCAGTAGTCGATCGCCCGGGACAGGGGGTTCCAATGAGCAGTTCTTC.

This clone was detected only once. The CDR3 DNA is TGCGCCAGCAGCGGACAGAGAGTCCAAGAGACCCAGTACTTC. This encodes CASSGQRVQETQYF. The rearrangement joins TRBV5-1 to TRBJ2-5; possible D gene TRBD1, 6 bases. CDR1 and CDR2 from the germline V gene are SGHRS and YFSETQ. With 4 bases removed from V and 1 base from J, the gap between germline ends came to 11 bases. The CDR3 loop spans 14 amino acids.

The chain uses TRBV2 and TRBJ1-3; 8 bases fit TRBD1. Losses at the gene ends were 4 bases for V and 4 bases for J; bases not matched to a gene: 9. The length of the CDR3 is 16 residues. Germline lookup yields CDR1 SNHLY and CDR2 FYNNEI. CDR3 sequence reads: CASSVVPTGAGNTIYF. Here the CDR3 DNA reads TGTGCCAGCAGTGTGGTCCCGACAGGGGCAGGAAACACCATATATTTT.

V gene TRBV6-5 combines with J gene TRBJ1-1; D perhaps matches TRBD1 (5 bases). V dropped 5 bases and J dropped 2 bases, with 12 bases sitting between them. Germline CDR1 and CDR2: MNHEY and SVGAGI. This CDR3 region has 14 residues. The CDR3 nucleotides read TGTGCCAGCAGTCCTAGACAGCATAACACTGAAGCTTTCTTT. Translation: CASSPRQHNTEAFF.

This clone was detected only a few times. The rearrangement joins TRBV19 to TRBJ1-1; D gene ambiguous. CDR3 length: 14 amino acids. Deletions cut 6 bases from V and 4 bases from J, with 15 bases between. Germline V gene data show CDR1 as LNHDA and CDR2 as SQIVND (reference sequence). CDR3 nucleotides: TGTGCCAGTAGACTGACGGGAAAGGTCACTGAAGCTTTCTTT. This codes for CASRLTGKVTEAFF.

The chain couples TRBV19 to TRBJ2-7, with D perhaps TRBD2 (6 bases). The V end lost 6 bases, the J end lost 4 bases, and 19 bases lay between the germline ends. Germline-derived CDR1 and CDR2 are LNHDA and SQIVND (reference sequence). This CDR3 is built from 15 residues. CDR3 protein: CASSGVRAGSYEQYF. CDR3 in DNA: TGTGCCAGTAGCGGAGTTCGGGCGGGAAGTTACGAGCAGTACTTC.

The chain combines TRBV19 with TRBJ1-4, with 11 bases fitting TRBD1. The CDR3 spans 13 residues. Per the germline V gene, CDR1 is LNHDA and CDR2 is SQIVND (reference sequence). V was clipped by 10 bases and J by 9 bases; unmatched bases: 7. CDR3 bases: TGTGCCACCGCGGGACAGGGGGGTCAAAAACTGTTTTTT. Residues: CATAGQGGQKLFF.

The CDR3 nucleotides read TGTGCCAGCTCACCGCTCCAGGGTGCTGGAAACACCATATATTTT. It yields the protein CASSPLQGAGNTIYF. The V gene is TRBV18, the J gene TRBJ1-3, with a possible D match to TRBD1 (5 bases). The V end was cut by 3 bases, the J end by 2 bases, with 11 bases between. In germline, CDR1 is KGHSH, CDR2 LQKENI. The CDR3 totals 15 residues.

The chain has TRBV28 and TRBJ1-6; D remains unclear. The germline CDR1 and CDR2 sequences are MDHEN and SYDVKM. The CDR3 is made up of 12 amino acids. Trimming shortened V by 4 bases and J by 16 bases, and 14 bases separated the two germline ends. Here the CDR3 DNA reads TGTGCCAGCAGTTCCGGGAACACTGGACTCCACTTT. Protein: CASSSGNTGLHF. Complete variable domain (other parts from reference TRBV28 and TRBJ1-6): DVKVTQSSRYLVKRTGEKVFLECVQDMDHENMFWYRQDPGLGLRLIYFSYDVKMKEKGDIPEGYSVSREKKERFSLILESASTNQTSMYLCASSSGNTGLHFGNGTRLTVT.